This is a list of T cell receptor beta chains from one sample in a study of technical replicates of blood from several donors. Profiling relied on immunoSEQ multiplex PCR, and the TCRdb table lists in-frame clones only, not all of them. Here the sample spans approximately 85,000 clones, about 91% being singletons. Sequencing was carried out using T cells isolated from PBMCs. The receptors derive from a human donor in good health. The CDR3 runs from the conserved cysteine through the conserved F or W. A D gene is named only where the DNA matches it firmly. Size is stated for part of the rows, as once, few or many counts, or as a class when the clone is expanded.

>-|-|TRBJ1-5|TRBV15
TGTGCCACCAGCCCCGGGGGGAATCAGCCCCAGCATTTT
CATSPGGNQPQHF
>-|-|TRBJ1-3|TRBV6-5
TGTGCCAGCAGTTACCTATACTCTGGAAACACCATATATTTT
CASSYLYSGNTIYF
>-|-|TRBJ2-7|TRBV20-1
TGCAGTGCTAGAGATCTCTACGAGCAGTACTTC
CSARDLYEQYF
>-|TRBD1|TRBJ1-2|TRBV19
TGTGCCAGTAGTATCGGACAGGGCCCCTATGGCTACACCTTC
CASSIGQGPYGYTF
>once|-|TRBJ1-1|TRBV2
TGTGCCAGCAGCGGACGGAGGCTAGTCGCCACTGAAGCTTTCTTT
CASSGRRLVATEAFF
>-|-|TRBJ1-1|TRBV27
TGTGCCAGCGGTACGGCAGGGCGGACTGAAGCTTTCTTT
CASGTAGRTEAFF
>-|TRBD1|TRBJ1-5|TRBV5-4
TGTGCCAGCAGCAACGGACAGGGGAATCAGCCCCAGCATTTT
CASSNGQGNQPQHF
>-|-|TRBJ2-5|TRBV5-1
TGCGCCAGCAGCTTGGTGCAGGGAAAAGAGACCCAGTACTTC
CASSLVQGKETQYF
>-|TRBD1|TRBJ2-3|TRBV7-3
TGTGCCAGCAGCACTACAGGGGGCGGCGGCACAGATACGCAGTATTTT
CASSTTGGGGTDTQYF
>-|TRBD1|TRBJ1-3|TRBV9
TGTGCCAGCAGCGTACAGGGGGCTGGAAACACCATATATTTT
CASSVQGAGNTIYF
>-|-|TRBJ1-1|TRBV4-1
TGCGCCAGCAGGACCCCCGGGGGATCGAACACTGAAGCTTTCTTT
CASRTPGGSNTEAFF
>-|TRBD2|TRBJ2-7|TRBV11-2
TGTGCCAGCAGTTTTGGAGCGGGAGTCCTCTACGAGCAGTACTTC
CASSFGAGVLYEQYF
>-|TRBD1|TRBJ1-3|TRBV2
TGTGCCAGCAGTGATTTGGGGACAGGGGGCCGTAGCTCTGGAAACACCATATATTTT
CASSDLGTGGRSSGNTIYF
>once|TRBD1|TRBJ2-1|TRBV6-1
TGTGCCAGCAGTCAACAGGGGGCTTGGGACAATGAGCAGTTCTTC
CASSQQGAWDNEQFF
>-|-|TRBJ1-6|TRBV2
TGTGCCAGCAGTGTATTGTATAATTCACCCCTCCACTTT
CASSVLYNSPLHF
>-|TRBD1|TRBJ2-2|TRBV7-9
TGTGCCAGCAGCCCCGGACAGGGGGACACCGGGGAGCTGTTTTTT
CASSPGQGDTGELFF
>-|-|TRBJ1-6|TRBV7-6
TGTGCCAGCAGCTTAGGCAGGGGCCGACGGTCACCCCTCCACTTT
CASSLGRGRRSPLHF
>-|TRBD1|TRBJ1-5|TRBV9
TGTGCCAGCAGCGTATCTGGGACAGGGCTTCAGCCCCAGCATTTT
CASSVSGTGLQPQHF
>-|-|TRBJ1-1|TRBV7-6
TGTGCCAGCAGCTTAAAAGGGGCTGAAGCTTTCTTT
CASSLKGAEAFF
>-|TRBD1|TRBJ1-2|TRBV7-9
TGTGCCAGCAGCACAACGGGACAGGGGTACTATGGCTACACCTTC
CASSTTGQGYYGYTF
>-|-|TRBJ1-1|TRBV6-5
TGTGCCAGCAGCGAATATACAGGAACGAACACTGAAGCTTTCTTT
CASSEYTGTNTEAFF
>-|TRBD1|TRBJ2-7|TRBV2
TGTGCCAGCAATAGACCGGGGACAGGGTACGACGAGCAGTACTTC
CASNRPGTGYDEQYF
>-|-|TRBJ2-7|TRBV19
TGTGCCAGTAGCACAACTAGTCTCTACGAGCAGTACTTC
CASSTTSLYEQYF
>-|-|TRBJ1-2|TRBV5-1
TGCGCCAGCACGGAGGGATTAAACTATGGCTACACCTTC
CASTEGLNYGYTF
>-|-|TRBJ2-1|TRBV6-6
TGTGCCAGTCTCAGGGGTGGGGGAGGGTCTTACAATGAGCAGTTCTTC
CASLRGGGGSYNEQFF
>-|TRBD2|TRBJ2-3|TRBV28
TGTGCCAGCAGTTTATCCCCCCGACTAGCGGGATCCACAGATACGCAGTATTTT
CASSLSPRLAGSTDTQYF
>-|-|TRBJ1-5|TRBV19
TGTGCCAGTAGTATCAGGACAGAAAGAGGCAATCAGCCCCAGCATTTT
CASSIRTERGNQPQHF
>-|-|TRBJ1-5|TRBV6-1
TGTGCCAGCAGTGATCTTAATCAGCCCCAGCATTTT
CASSDLNQPQHF
>-|TRBD1|TRBJ1-1|TRBV28
TGTGCCAGCAGTAAAGTGGCAGGGGGTTTTGTTAACACTGAAGCTTTCTTT
CASSKVAGGFVNTEAFF
>-|-|TRBJ2-7|TRBV10-3
TGTGCCATCGAACAGGCTGGTGAGCAGTACTTC
CAIEQAGEQYF
>-|-|TRBJ1-1|TRBV30
TGTGCCTGGAGTGGACAGACGAACACTGAAGCTTTCTTT
CAWSGQTNTEAFF
>-|TRBD1|TRBJ2-7|TRBV27
TGTGCCAGCAGTTTACTCACAGGGGGGCACCGTTACGAGCAGTACTTC
CASSLLTGGHRYEQYF
>-|TRBD1|TRBJ1-2|TRBV6-5
TGTGCCAGCAAGGACCCACAGGGGGGTAACTATGGCTACACCTTC
CASKDPQGGNYGYTF
>-|TRBD1|TRBJ2-7|TRBV28
TGTGCCAGCAGTTCAGGGGGCCCCTACGAGCAGTACTTC
CASSSGGPYEQYF
>-|-|TRBJ1-2|TRBV29-1
TGCAGCGTTGGCAGATATGGCTACACCTTC
CSVGRYGYTF
>-|-|TRBJ2-1|TRBV4-1
TGCGCCAGCAGCCAAGTTAGCGGAAGCTCCTACAATGAGCAGTTCTTC
CASSQVSGSSYNEQFF
>-|TRBD2|TRBJ2-3|TRBV7-2
TGTGCCAGCAGCTTCTCTAGCGGGAGCACAGATACGCAGTATTTT
CASSFSSGSTDTQYF
>-|-|TRBJ1-2|TRBV4-1
TGCGCCAGCAGCCAACTGGGCCCATTCTATGGCTACACCTTC
CASSQLGPFYGYTF
>-|-|TRBJ1-4|TRBV6-1
TGTGCCAGCTCAAGCTCGGGGGGGGCTGAAAAACTGTTTTTT
CASSSSGGAEKLFF
>-|-|TRBJ1-1|TRBV2
TGTGCCAGCATGCAGGTGGACACTGAAGCTTTCTTT
CASMQVDTEAFF
>-|TRBD1|TRBJ1-4|TRBV5-6
TGTGCCAGCAGCTTGAAGGACAGGGTCATCCCTCGGAATGAAAAACTGTTTTTT
CASSLKDRVIPRNEKLFF
>-|TRBD1|TRBJ1-2|TRBV28
TGTGCCAGCAGACCACCGGACAGGGTGAGCGGCTACACCTTC
CASRPPDRVSGYTF
>-|TRBD1|TRBJ1-1|TRBV6-6
TGTGCCAGCAGTTACGGGACAGGGAGGGGGGAAGCTTTCTTT
CASSYGTGRGEAFF
>-|TRBD1|TRBJ1-1|TRBV19
TGTGCCAGTAGTCAGGACAGGGCAGGGACTGAAGCTTTCTTT
CASSQDRAGTEAFF
>-|-|TRBJ1-3|TRBV6-1
TGTGCCGCGTCAATCACGACATTTGGAAACACCATATATTTT
CAASITTFGNTIYF
>once|-|TRBJ1-6|TRBV10-2
TGCGCCAGCAGTGATAGGACATCGAATTCACCCCTCCACTTT
CASSDRTSNSPLHF
>-|TRBD2|TRBJ2-5|TRBV30
TGTGCCTGGACTACCAGCGGGGGGGCGGAGACCCAGTACTTC
CAWTTSGGAETQYF
>-|-|TRBJ1-1|TRBV5-1
TGCGCCAGCAGCTTGCAGGGCGCAAACACTGAAGCTTTCTTT
CASSLQGANTEAFF
>-|TRBD1|TRBJ1-1|TRBV9
TGTGCCAGCAGCGGAGGACAGGGTAAGGGTCGAGAGAACACTGAAGCTTTCTTT
CASSGGQGKGRENTEAFF
>-|-|TRBJ1-1|TRBV13
TGTGCCAGCAGCTTACTATCCAGGGTGACTGAAGCTTTCTTT
CASSLLSRVTEAFF
>-|TRBD2|TRBJ2-3|TRBV6-5
TGTGCCAGCAGAAGAGCGGGAACCGCAGATACGCAGTATTTT
CASRRAGTADTQYF
>-|-|TRBJ1-2|TRBV5-1
TGCGCCAGCAGCTTGGATGGCAGCTATGGCTACACCTTC
CASSLDGSYGYTF
>-|TRBD2|TRBJ2-1|TRBV29-1
TGCAGCGTTCGGATAGGTAGGGCGGGGGGGCCGGGGTATGAGCAGTTCTTC
CSVRIGRAGGPGYEQFF